The clone carrying this T cell receptor (beta chain) appeared a few times. Its antigen is undetermined. Germline V gene sequence: CDR1 LGHNA, CDR2 YNFKEQ. Trimming cost V 0 bases and J 0 bases, with 9 bases left between them. The CDR3 loop spans 16 amino acids. TCRdb called the reads again in MiXCR, with one record for every CDR3 protein. Counted here are roughly 570,000 distinct CDR3 sequences, almost 40% occurring once; the ten biggest clones make up about 48%. The data are from a study of T cell repertoires in cytomegalovirus infection. Overall study context: Recently identified HLA-C-restricted CMV epitopes were used, and well-studied HLA-B-restricted CMV epitopes were used as well. Indications of both CMV infection and matching HLA type were provided by public TCR beta signatures. Findings and limits, study-wide: Cumulative frequency (of public TCR beta family members) identified carriers of CMV plus the relevant HLA. Ex vivo responses were dominated by HLA-C-restricted CMV-specific TCR beta clonotypes.

The sequence was collected from a human donor in good health (CMV status not recorded). Some clones in this sample may be carry-over from other donors' samples. The chain employs TRBV4-2 and TRBJ1-3; D remains unclear. The material sequenced was cultured PBMCs, taken from culture after CMV antigen stimulation. Here the CDR3 reads CASSQEHLSSGNTIYF. CDR3 nucleotide sequence: TGTGCCAGCAGCCAAGAGCATCTCAGCTCTGGAAACACCATATATTTT.